The next 4 T cell receptor beta chains were all read from a single sample in a study of control samples from healthy donors and cancer patients (dated by TCRdb to the early 2020s). The library was obtained by the immunoSEQ multiplex PCR assay. What TCRdb holds here is the immuneACCESS table cut down to in-frame rearrangements. Part of the clones is not present; checked against another copy, under half of the missing clones reflect an unresolved V gene, and the others are unexplained. The sample includes tens of thousands of clones, with 65% to 90% observed a single time. The ten largest clones take up 9.5% to 13% of the sample. The source material was PBMCs. These receptors were taken from a man in his fifties or sixties with head and neck cancer.

The sample holds a few counts of this clone. The chain carries TRBV6-1 and TRBJ2-3, with D perhaps matching TRBD1 (5 bases). The CDR3 has 16 amino acids. V was trimmed by 2 bases and J by 1 base, leaving 13 bases between them. The germline gives CDR1 MNHNS, CDR2 SASEGT. DNA of the CDR3: TGTGCCAGCAGTGAAACAGGCTGGTGGGGCACAGATACGCAGTATTTT. Translation: CASSETGWWGTDTQYF.

The count of this clone is one. The rearrangement joins TRBV12-3 or TRBV12-4 to TRBJ2-7, with 7 nucleotides matching TRBD1. After removal of 8 bases from V and 0 bases from J, the junction contained 1 base not matched to a gene. The CDR3 runs to 12 residues. For the CDR3, the DNA is TGTGCCAGCCGGGACAGCTCCTACGAGCAGTACTTC. Amino acid sequence: CASRDSSYEQYF.

The chain has TRBV6-4 and TRBJ2-1; either TRBD1 or TRBD2 may fit D (6 bases each). Trimming pared 1 base from V and 0 bases from J, leaving 13 bases between. Per germline, CDR1 MRHNA and CDR2 SNTAGT. This CDR3 has 17 amino acids. In DNA, the CDR3 is TGTGCCAGCAGTGACTGGGGGGCCGGGGCCTCCTACAATGAGCAGTTCTTC. Translating it yields CASSDWGAGASYNEQFF.

This chain joins TRBV11-2 and TRBJ1-1, with 8 nucleotides matching TRBD1. The junction had 10 bases not matched to a gene; V was cut back by 5 bases and J by 5 bases. CDR3 length: 15 residues. Germline CDR1 is SGHAT and CDR2 is FQNNGV. The CDR3 sequence: CASSRGGTGGTEAFF. The CDR3 DNA reads TGTGCCAGCAGCCGCGGGGGGACAGGAGGGACTGAAGCTTTCTTT.